The count of the clone carrying this T cell receptor beta chain is one. What it binds is unknown. The CDR3 extends over 13 amino acids. The V gene end was trimmed by 4 bases and the J gene end by 8 bases; junction bases not matched to a gene: 5. The germline V gene has CDR1 SGHTA and CDR2 FQGTGA. This sample stems from a study of T cells after yellow fever vaccination. The wider study: Preparation of the low-cell-number fractions used SMART-Seq v4 Ultra Low Input.

Generation of TCR cDNA used 5'RACE template switching (which added a universal primer site and UMIs). TCRdb re-analysed the 5' RACE reads in MiXCR, keeping a single row per CDR3 protein. The top ten hold 17% of the sample, which has a few hundred thousand distinct CDR3 sequences, less than 20% seen once. General study findings and limits: Weaker, the secondary response peaked sooner, at day 5 versus 15. Subsequent to the booster, the majority of primary-vaccination clones reappeared (about 97% CD4, 70% to 90% CD8).

The receptor was isolated from a man between 18 and 35 years old who received the YFV17D yellow fever vaccine. This chain connects TRBV7-3 to TRBJ1-2; 9 bases fit TRBD1. Sequencing used PBMCs, obtained about 5 days after the first yellow fever vaccination. The CDR3 nucleotides read TGTGCCAGCAGCTCCCCGGGACAGGGAGGCTACACCTTC. Protein: CASSSPGQGGYTF.